Here is one TCR beta chain with its context. Its binding antigen is unknown. No base quality information exists; no much larger clone differs at one position. This sample was included in a study of CD4 T cells in relation to SARS-CoV-2 and coronaviruses (dated by TCRdb to 2020 to 2023). Looking at the study overall: In the ViraFEST assay, PBMCs were cultured with antigen for approximately 11 days, after which TCR beta CDR3s were sequenced to identify antigen-specific clonal expansions. Using patient-derived lymphoblastoid cell lines, the shared crossreactive spike epitopes were mapped to their HLA restriction. The full convalescent cohort of more than nine patients had a median age of almost 40 years, ranging from roughly 20 to 72 years. At the level of individual TCR clonotypes, the study evaluated whether memory CD4+ T cells crossreact between the spike proteins of SARS-CoV-2 and those of common cold coronaviruses. The Adaptive Biotechnologies TCR-sequencing kit was used to sequence samples from a few pre-COVID donors and the naive versus memory experiments, whereas other data were Illumina-based. The roughly 12 convalescent patients included 8 males and 4 females; two subjects were Hispanic. A different TCR-beta assay, based on Illumina, was used to sequence expansion assays from other donors in the study. What the authors observed across the whole study: The study was limited by small numbers of patients and tested TCRs. Because no donor provided both pre-pandemic and post-infection samples, tracing the source of pre-existing responses was limited. Crossreactive clones showed significantly weaker SARS-CoV-2-driven expansion than monoreactive clones, consistent with antigenic imprinting. Memory CD4+ clonotypes crossrecognizing SARS-CoV-2 and at least one common cold coronavirus spike were found in roughly 59% of donors. Naive versus memory sequencing indicated the assay detects memory recall responses rather than primary responses primed during culture. Because the crossreactivity analysis focused on spike protein, crossreactivity against other viral proteins was not assessed.

To separate naive from memory CD4+ T cells, cryopreserved PBMCs first underwent CD4 enrichment and then EasySep naive CD4+ T cell enrichment. Sorted naive or memory CD4+ T cells (around 10^5) were grown at a 1:1 ratio with T cell-depleted PBMCs and CEF peptides for 9 to 11 days. Triplicate replicate wells were generally used for each peptide culture condition. PBMCs were isolated from leukapheresis product or whole blood by Ficoll-Paque PLUS gradient centrifugation. PBMCs were either used fresh in the expansion assay or cryopreserved at -140 degrees C. The QIAamp Micro DNA Kit was used to extract genomic DNA from the CD4+ T cells. CDR1 and CDR2 (LGHDT, YNNKEL) derive from the germline V gene (reference sequence). The cysteine opens and the phenylalanine closes a CDR3 of 13 amino acids. The retained sequence is limited to the CDR3, 39 bases, with the frame set at the first base. The V end loses 0 bases and the J end loses 7 bases, and a stretch of 9 bases separates them.

CEF-cultured naive and memory CD4+ T cell DNA received survey-level immunoSEQ TCR-beta sequencing. As for the original processing: During preprocessing, nonproductive sequences were removed, along with CDR3s that did not begin with C, did not end with F or W, or were shorter than 7 amino acids. Antigen-specific clonotypes were called with the MANAFEST web app, based on expansion relative to reference and other culture wells. A clone counted as positive if significantly expanded in 2 of 3 replicate wells versus the reference culture at FDR below 0.05. For a clone to be considered positive, significant expansion relative to all other tandem wells and an odds ratio above 5 were also required. Cultured and uncultured naive and memory CD4+ repertoires were searched for CDR3s previously identified as spike- and CEF-reactive. After three terminal residues were trimmed from each end, CDR3 homology was quantified as pairwise Levenshtein distance using the stringdist R package. TCRdb's version of the immuneACCESS table is confined to in-frame rearrangements and falls short of the full clone set. An unresolved V gene accounts for under half of the shortfall where checked; the remainder is of unknown origin. The V and J calls and clone size come from that table; D and trimming were worked out from the DNA. The sample table contains fewer than 45,000 clones; only one count was recorded for about 80% of them. The ten largest clonotypes hold around 1.2% of the sample.

The source of this sequence is an adult with COVID-19. The sequenced sample was naive CD4+ T cells from PBMCs, cultured in vitro. According to the study, the label for this sample's cell subset or site signals: naive CD4+ T cells isolated by negative enrichment. The sequence joins TRBV3-1 (or the pseudogene TRBV3-2) to TRBJ1-2; the D segment cannot be called with confidence. The bases read TGTGCCAGCAGCCAAGATGTTGGTGGTGGCTACACCTTC. This gives the protein CASSQDVGGGYTF.